Given below is one TCR beta chain in context. What it recognizes is unknown. The entry originates in a study of shared clonotypes between healthy human individuals. The study's findings and limits: Memory subsets had estimated richness that was generally smaller than that of naive subsets. Naive CD4 clonotypes were shared across several donors at about 5.3%.

Per the study methods: ImmunoSEQ yielded junction-only sequences lacking quality scores, so filtering differed. Sequencing used immunoSEQ multiplex PCR; TCRdb keeps in-frame clones, though not all of them. The D gene and trimming were derived from the DNA, and the V and J assignments and clone size from that table. The sample yields roughly 2.5 million clones, more than 80% seen once. Subsets obtained from CD4+ cells comprised CD45RA+ naive and CD45RA-negative memory cells. V shed 1 base, J shed 5 bases, and the junction held 15 bases outside the gene matches. The germline gives CDR1 SGHRS, CDR2 YFSETQ. CDR3 length equals 20 residues.

The V call is TRBV5-1, the J call TRBJ2-1; 13 nucleotides agree with TRBD2. This sequence originates from a man aged 18 to 29 in good health. Sequencing was performed on naive CD4+ T cells sorted from blood. The subset was: CD45RA+ positively selected. CDR3 coding DNA: TGCGCCAGCAGCTTGACTCCACTAGCGGGGGGGACTACCTATAACAATGAGCAGTTCTTC. Protein product: CASSLTPLAGGTTYNNEQFF.